A few counts support the clone carrying this TCR beta chain. These data belong to a study of response to subunit inactivated influenza vaccine. Each CDR3 protein is one row after TCRdb ran MiXCR on the RT-PCR reads. The sample includes over 650,000 distinct CDR3 sequences, about a fifth of them seen just once. From germline, CDR1 is SGHKS and CDR2 YYEKEE (reference sequence). The germline V and J ends were trimmed by 4 bases and 7 bases, with 15 bases remaining between them. The CDR3 spans 14 residues. Material: PBMCs from blood, obtained 4 to 6 days after vaccination. The source is a man between 50 and 59 years old who received an inactivated influenza vaccine. The chain combines TRBV5-5 with TRBJ1-5; D is ambiguous. In DNA form, the CDR3 reads TGTGCCAGCAGCCAATCCGGTTTGGTACAGCCCCAGCATTTT. This codes for CASSQSGLVQPQHF.